This TCR beta chain was obtained from a study of cytomegalovirus exposure and HLA in healthy donors. Study background: Caucasian-associated ancestry cluster membership applied to 75% to 85% of nearly 400 genotyped donors.

This clone was observed a handful of times. V shed 0 bases and J 7 bases; nucleotides not matched to a gene: 12. The CDR3 loop spans 18 amino acids. Germline-derived CDR1 and CDR2 are SGHAT and FQNNGV. The study ran its PCR with 60 Vbeta and 13 Jbeta primers. Sequencing was performed with immunoSEQ multiplex PCR; in TCRdb, only in-frame clones are kept and a portion is missing. Of fewer than 200,000 clones in the sample, around four fifths were seen once. Sequences were obtained from PBMCs. The rearrangement uses TRBV11-2 and TRBJ2-1, with 10 bases matching TRBD2. The receptor comes from a man aged 35-49 years in good health and CMV-seropositive. CDR3 in DNA: TGTGCCAGCAGCTTAGATCGCAGGGGACTAGCGACTAGGAATGAGCAGTTCTTC. This encodes CASSLDRRGLATRNEQFF.